These 25 T cell receptor beta chains share one sample of origin, sequenced in a study of blood T cells in healthy people across ages. Alongside a J-beta primer mix, a sample-barcoded 5' primer served in a second PCR lasting 7 to 11 cycles. One entry per CDR3 protein, called by TCRdb with MiXCR from the 5' RACE reads. The sample lists under 1,100,000 distinct CDR3 sequences, around 27% occurring once. The same sample was also studied in work on T cells of mothers and their children.

Specimen: blood. Receptors originate from a girl aged 2-10 years in good health.

This clonotype was counted between two and nine times. The chain combines TRBV7-9 with TRBJ2-5; D not certain. This CDR3 has 16 amino acids. Trimming removed 6 bases at V and 5 bases at J, with 22 bases between. CDR1 SEHNR and CDR2 FQNEAQ come from the germline V gene (reference sequence). The CDR3 DNA sequence: TGTGCCAGCAGTCCTCCCCCTGTCCGGGCCGGGGAGACCCAGTACTTC. Translating gives CASSPPPVRAGETQYF.

In DNA, the CDR3 is TGCAGTGCTAGTGGGGGGGCTGAAGCTTTCTTT. Amino acids: CSASGGAEAFF. The J gene is TRBJ1-1, the V gene TRBV20-1; D is possibly TRBD1 (5 bases). The V gene's germline CDR1 is DFQATT and CDR2 SNEGSKA (reference sequence). CDR3 length: 11 residues. Trimming removed 3 bases from V and 6 bases from J, with 8 bases in between.

The rearrangement joins TRBV18 to TRBJ2-1; 7 nucleotides agree with TRBD1. Germline lookup yields CDR1 KGHSH and CDR2 LQKENI. V shed 6 bases and J 0 bases; nucleotides not matched to a gene: 8. The CDR3 consists of 16 residues. The chain's CDR3 is CASSHTGAVSYNEQFF. DNA of the CDR3: TGTGCCAGCTCGCACACAGGGGCAGTCTCCTACAATGAGCAGTTCTTC.

In the case of this clonotype: Germline is not matched at one junction end, which may reflect a read error. V usage is TRBV7-8 and J usage is TRBJ2-7, with D possibly TRBD2 on 6 matching bases. CDR1 and CDR2 (germline): SGHVS, FQNEAQ. The CDR3 runs 15 residues. The CDR3 loop is CASSLALAITYGQYF. The CDR3 DNA reads TGTGCCAGCAGCTTAGCACTAGCTATAACCTACGGGCAGTACTTC.

This chain uses TRBV20-1 with TRBJ2-1, with D possibly being TRBD1 (6 bases). With 6 bases removed from V and 7 bases from J, the gap between germline ends came to 16 bases. Germline CDR1 and CDR2: DFQATT and SNEGSKA (reference sequence). CDR3 size: 13 residues. This CDR3 reads CSAGQPGTNEQFF. The DNA for the CDR3 is TGCAGTGCCGGACAGCCGGGTACGAATGAGCAGTTCTTC.

For this clonotype: As the CDR3 is not closed by the conserved phenylalanine or tryptophan, this likely results from a read error. The V gene is TRBV29-1, the J gene TRBJ1-2; D is possibly TRBD1 (5 bases). This CDR3 comprises 11 residues. CDR1 SQVTM and CDR2 ANQGSEA come from the germline V gene. The ends were cut back, 4 bases at V and 8 bases at J, with 11 bases in the middle. The DNA of the CDR3 is TGCAGCGTTGCCTGGGGCGGCGGCTACACCCTC. It translates to CSVAWGGGYTL.

The V gene is TRBV6-5, the J gene TRBJ2-5; D might be TRBD2 (6 bases). The end of the DNA is better explained by TRBJ2-1, so the J call may be wrong. This CDR3 is 12 amino acids long. Germline V CDR1 and CDR2: MNHEY, SVGAGI. CDR3 DNA sequence: TGTGCCAGCAGTTCCGCGGGGTATGAGCAGTTCTTC. It is translated as CASSSAGYEQFF.

The J gene is TRBJ2-3, the V gene TRBV5-1, with 9 bases identical to TRBD2. The CDR3 spans 17 residues. The V and J ends lost 0 bases and 6 bases, in that order; junction bases with no gene match: 11. CDR1 SGHRS and CDR2 YFSETQ come from the germline V gene. The CDR3 here is CASSLGVISGSLDTQYF. CDR3 nucleotide sequence: TGCGCCAGCAGCTTGGGCGTAATTAGCGGGAGCTTGGATACGCAGTATTTT.

The chain recombines TRBV27 with TRBJ2-7; TRBD1 matches 9 bases. Germline CDR1 MNHEY, CDR2 SMNVEV (reference sequence). This CDR3 region has 16 residues. Losses at the gene ends were 6 bases for V and 6 bases for J; bases not matched to a gene: 15. The chain's CDR3 is CASRGWGDRVYSEQYF. CDR3 in DNA: TGTGCCAGCAGGGGGTGGGGGGACAGGGTCTATTCCGAGCAGTACTTC.

The chain is built from TRBV5-1 and TRBJ2-7, with a tentative D call TRBD1 (5 bases). Per germline, CDR1 SGHRS and CDR2 YFSETQ. V dropped 0 bases and J dropped 6 bases, with 16 bases sitting between them. The CDR3 spans 15 residues. Here the CDR3 reads CASSLVPGMASEQYF. The CDR3 DNA sequence: TGCGCCAGCAGCTTGGTTCCAGGGATGGCGAGCGAGCAGTACTTC.

V usage is TRBV20-1 and J usage is TRBJ2-7; D may correspond to TRBD1 or TRBD2 (5 bases each). The J call may be mistaken, given a closer DNA end match to TRBJ2-5. Per the germline V gene, CDR1 is DFQATT and CDR2 is SNEGSKA (reference sequence). The CDR3 sequence is 13 residues long. The CDR3 nucleotides are TGCAGTGCCGATGACCGGGGCCCCCAGACCCAGTACTTC. Its translation is CSADDRGPQTQYF.

The chain uses TRBV12-3 or TRBV12-4 and TRBJ2-5; TRBD1 agrees at 9 bases. The CDR3 is 12 residues long. The junction had 1 base not matched to a gene; V was cut back by 6 bases and J by 5 bases. The CDR3 reads CASRTGGETQYF. The CDR3 DNA follows: TGTGCCAGCAGGACAGGGGGGGAGACCCAGTACTTC.

This clonotype came up a few times. The rearrangement links TRBV4-1 to TRBJ2-4, with no clear D. The CDR3 is 13 amino acids. Germline V gene sequence: CDR1 MGHRA, CDR2 YSYEKL. V was pared by 8 bases and J by 6 bases, with 14 bases between. The CDR3 nucleotides read TGCGCCAGCGGCCCCGTGATGGGAAACATTCAGTACTTC. Translated: CASGPVMGNIQYF.

On this clonotype itself: The junction departs from germline at one end; a sequencing error may be responsible. J is TRBJ2-7 and V is TRBV7-6, with unresolved D. The CDR3 runs to 15 residues. Germline CDR1 is SGHVS and CDR2 is FNYEAQ. CDR3 sequence: CASSIETGASYEQYF. The CDR3 nucleotides read TGCGCCAGCAGTATCGAAACTGGCGCCTCCTACGAGCAGTACTTC.

There are a few counts of this clonotype. This chain joins TRBV24-1 and TRBJ2-2; D gene ambiguous. Germline V gene data show CDR1 as KGHDR and CDR2 as SFDVKD. This CDR3 region has 13 residues. The V gene lost 3 bases and the J gene lost 0 bases, with 1 base spanning the gap. Written as DNA, the CDR3 is TGTGCCACCAGTGATACGAACACCGGGGAGCTGTTTTTT. It codes for CATSDTNTGELFF.

V and J are TRBV20-1 and TRBJ2-5; 8 bases are a match to TRBD2. Germline lookup yields CDR1 DFQATT and CDR2 SNEGSKA (reference sequence). J gave up 5 bases and V 6 bases, and 14 bases lay outside the gene matches. The CDR3 totals 15 residues. CDR3 sequence: CSAESPGLVQETQYF. In DNA form, the CDR3 reads TGCAGTGCGGAGTCGCCGGGACTAGTGCAGGAGACCCAGTACTTC.

The V gene is TRBV2, the J gene TRBJ2-2; D is ambiguous. The CDR3 runs 14 residues. CDR1 SNHLY and CDR2 FYNNEI come from the germline V gene. With 6 bases removed from V and 6 bases from J, the gap between germline ends came to 14 bases. CDR3 nucleotide sequence: TGTGCCAGCAGAGACATGGGCGCTGCCGGGGAGCTGTTTTTT. Translation gives CASRDMGAAGELFF.

At least ten counts were recorded for this clonotype. The chain carries TRBV5-5 and TRBJ2-3, with D possibly matching TRBD2 (5 bases). CDR1 is SGHKS, CDR2 YYEKEE, per germline (reference sequence). The germline V and J ends were trimmed by 0 bases and 3 bases, with 8 bases remaining between them. The CDR3 runs to 14 residues. CDR3 nucleotides: TGTGCCAGCAGCTTGGTTGGGAGAACAGATACGCAGTATTTT. Protein: CASSLVGRTDTQYF.

This clonotype was observed a handful of times. The rearrangement links TRBV7-9 to TRBJ1-4, with D tentatively TRBD1 (5 bases). The CDR3 is 16 amino acids. Germline-derived CDR1 and CDR2 are SEHNR and FQNEAQ (reference sequence). The V gene lost 4 bases and the J gene lost 8 bases, with 20 bases spanning the gap. CDR3 region: CASSWGEGLGGEKLFF. CDR3 in DNA: TGTGCCAGCAGCTGGGGAGAGGGGCTTGGCGGCGAAAAACTGTTTTTT.

The rearrangement links TRBV28 to TRBJ1-4; D unresolved. This CDR3 region has 15 residues. V was shortened by 4 bases and J by 0 bases, with 9 bases between the two germline ends. Germline CDR1 is MDHEN and CDR2 is SYDVKM. Written as DNA, the CDR3 is TGTGCCAGCAGTTCGTTGGAAGCAACTAATGAAAAACTGTTTTTT. This encodes CASSSLEATNEKLFF.

In this sample, this clonotype turned up a few times. The V and J genes are TRBV6-1 and TRBJ2-5, with D possibly being TRBD2 (5 bases). The germline CDR1 and CDR2 sequences are MNHNS and SASEGT. The CDR3 is made up of 15 amino acids. Trimming shortened V by 0 bases and J by 4 bases, and 12 bases separated the two germline ends. CDR3 in amino acids: CASSEAGRGRETQYF. CDR3 DNA: TGTGCCAGCAGTGAAGCAGGCCGAGGGAGAGAGACCCAGTACTTC.

CDR3 nucleotide sequence: TGTGCCAGCAGATGGGAACCATATAGCAATCAGCCCCAGCATTTT. Protein sequence: CASRWEPYSNQPQHF. The rearrangement uses TRBV6-1 and TRBJ1-5; D unresolved. V gave up 6 bases and J gave up 0 bases, with 12 bases separating them. Germline V CDR1 and CDR2: MNHNS, SASEGT. The CDR3 runs to 15 residues.

This clonotype came up a few times. A junction end diverges from the germline sequence, so it may reflect a read error. The chain recombines TRBV6-6 with TRBJ2-2, with 7 bases matching TRBD1. Germline CDR1 is MNHNY and CDR2 is SVGAGI (reference sequence). The CDR3 has 16 amino acids. The CDR3 loop reads CASGVHRGQFTGELFF. The CDR3 nucleotides read TGTGCCAGCGGAGTTCACAGGGGACAATTCACCGGGGAACTGTTTTTT.

Only a few counts were recorded for this clonotype. The J gene is TRBJ2-3, the V gene TRBV29-1; 7 nucleotides match TRBD1. V dropped 5 bases and J dropped 2; count of bases not matched to a gene: 22. The germline CDR1 and CDR2 sequences are SQVTM and ANQGSEA. The CDR3 has 19 amino acids. The CDR3 region is CSVHRNRDRVRRPTDTQYF. In nucleotides, the CDR3 is TGCAGCGTTCACCGGAACCGGGACAGAGTACGGAGGCCCACAGATACGCAGTATTTT.

The chain carries TRBV12-3 or TRBV12-4 and TRBJ1-4, with D hard to call. CDR3 length: 15 amino acids. V lost 5 bases and J 0 bases, leaving 10 bases between the germline ends. The CDR3 region is CASSASGATNEKLFF. The CDR3 nucleotides read TGTGCCAGCAGTGCCTCCGGGGCAACTAATGAAAAACTGTTTTTT.